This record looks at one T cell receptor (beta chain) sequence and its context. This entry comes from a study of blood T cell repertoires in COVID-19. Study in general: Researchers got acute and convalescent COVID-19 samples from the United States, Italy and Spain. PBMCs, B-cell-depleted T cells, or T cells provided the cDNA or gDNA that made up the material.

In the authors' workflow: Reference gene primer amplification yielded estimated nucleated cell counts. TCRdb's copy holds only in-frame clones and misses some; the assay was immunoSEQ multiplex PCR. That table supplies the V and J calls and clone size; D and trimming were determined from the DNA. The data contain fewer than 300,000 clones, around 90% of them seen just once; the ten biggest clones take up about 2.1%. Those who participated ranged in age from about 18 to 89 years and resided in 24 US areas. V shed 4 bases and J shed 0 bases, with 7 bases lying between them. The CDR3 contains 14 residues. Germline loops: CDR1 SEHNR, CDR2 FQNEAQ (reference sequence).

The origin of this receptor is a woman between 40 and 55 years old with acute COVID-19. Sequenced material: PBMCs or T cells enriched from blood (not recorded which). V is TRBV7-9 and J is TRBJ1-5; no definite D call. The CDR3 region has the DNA TGTGCCAGCAGCTCAGTAAATAGCAATCAGCCCCAGCATTTT. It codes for CASSSVNSNQPQHF.